The 3 T cell receptor beta chains given below trace back to one sample, sequenced in a study of long-term antiretroviral therapy in people with HIV. Running of the v3.0 immunoSEQ assay took place at survey level. Here immunoSEQ multiplex PCR was the method, and the copy in TCRdb shows in-frame clones only, minus some. The sample has 25,000 to 35,000 clones, about 93% seen once; the top ten hold about 6.4%. The sequenced sample was unsorted PBMCs, obtained around 6.3 years after starting antiretroviral therapy. The receptor set was obtained from a woman aged 35 to 49 with HIV.

The chain links TRBV19 to TRBJ2-2; 8 positions match TRBD1. Germline V gene sequence: CDR1 LNHDA, CDR2 SQIVND (reference sequence). The CDR3 spans 16 residues. V lost 5 bases and J lost 8; bases outside the gene matches: 13. The CDR3, as DNA: TGTGCCAGTAGTTCTGGCCCCAGGGGGCGGGAAGGGGAGCTGTTTTTT. Translation gives CASSSGPRGREGELFF.

This sequence joins TRBV15 and TRBJ2-7; 9 bases fit TRBD1. The germline V gene has CDR1 LNHNV and CDR2 YYDKDF (reference sequence). The CDR3 sequence is 17 residues long. V gave up 1 base and J gave up 0 bases; unmatched junction bases: 7. The CDR3 reads CATSRVTGQGNSYEQYF. The DNA of the CDR3 is TGTGCCACCAGCAGAGTTACGGGACAGGGCAACTCCTACGAGCAGTACTTC.

The chain links TRBV5-1 to TRBJ2-1; TRBD2 is a possible D gene (6 bases). The CDR3 runs to 14 residues. Germline V gene lookup returns CDR1 SGHRS and CDR2 YFSETQ. Trimming pared 4 bases from V and 4 bases from J, leaving 12 bases between. CDR3 residues: CASSPGTGYNEQFF. CDR3 nucleotide sequence: TGCGCCAGCAGCCCCGGGACTGGATACAATGAGCAGTTCTTC.